What follows are 5 T cell receptor beta chains derived from one specimen sequenced in a study of cytomegalovirus exposure and HLA in healthy donors. Vbeta (60) and Jbeta (13) primers were used in the PCR. Produced via immunoSEQ multiplex PCR; TCRdb's table is partial and in-frame only. The table records approximately 100,000 clones, roughly 70% of them present only once. What was sequenced was PBMCs. The origin of the receptors is a man aged 40-55 years in good health and CMV-seropositive.

This chain uses TRBV2 with TRBJ2-2; D might be TRBD1 (6 bases). The V gene's germline CDR1 is SNHLY and CDR2 FYNNEI. Trimming removed 5 bases from V and 0 bases from J, with 10 bases in between. The CDR3 extends over 15 amino acids. The CDR3 protein is CASSPDRANTGELFF. The CDR3 nucleotides are TGTGCCAGCAGTCCGGACAGAGCGAACACCGGGGAGCTGTTTTTT. Full variable domain (missing parts from reference TRBV2 and TRBJ2-2): EPEVTQTPSHQVTQMGQEVILRCVPISNHLYFYWYRQILGQKVEFLVSFYNNEISEKSEIFDDQFSVERPDGSNFTLKIRSTKLEDSAMYFCASSPDRANTGELFFGEGSRLTVL.

V gene TRBV4-1 combines with J gene TRBJ1-1, with D uncertain. Looked up from germline, CDR1 is MGHRA and CDR2 is YSYEKL. The V end was cut by 1 base, the J end by 3 bases, with 6 bases between. CDR3 length equals 13 residues. CDR3 sequence reads: CASSQALYTEAFF. CDR3 nucleotides: TGCGCCAGCAGCCAAGCCCTTTACACTGAAGCTTTCTTT.

The V call is TRBV6-5, the J call TRBJ2-3; D remains ambiguous. V dropped 3 bases and J dropped 2 bases, with 9 bases sitting between them. Looked up from germline, CDR1 is MNHEY and CDR2 is SVGAGI. The CDR3 is 14 amino acids. Here the CDR3 DNA reads TGTGCCAGCAGTTATGGCAGACTCACAGATACGCAGTATTTT. This gives the protein CASSYGRLTDTQYF.

J is TRBJ2-1 and V is TRBV6-4, with 8 bases lining up with TRBD2. Germline CDR1 and CDR2: MRHNA and SNTAGT. The CDR3 contains 20 residues. V lost 0 bases, J lost 0 bases, and 13 bases stayed unmatched. The CDR3 loop reads CASSDSFFSGILSSYNEQFF. The CDR3 DNA reads as TGTGCCAGCAGTGACTCTTTCTTTAGCGGGATCCTTAGCTCCTACAATGAGCAGTTCTTC.

CDR3 DNA: TGTGCCAGTAGTTTCTGGGACAGGGGGCGTCAGCCCCAGCATTTT. Amino acid sequence: CASSFWDRGRQPQHF. This rearrangement joins TRBV19 to TRBJ1-5, with TRBD1 identical over 12 bases. V lost 5 bases, J lost 6 bases, and 5 bases stayed unmatched. This CDR3 is 15 amino acids long. Germline CDR1 and CDR2: LNHDA and SQIVND (reference sequence).